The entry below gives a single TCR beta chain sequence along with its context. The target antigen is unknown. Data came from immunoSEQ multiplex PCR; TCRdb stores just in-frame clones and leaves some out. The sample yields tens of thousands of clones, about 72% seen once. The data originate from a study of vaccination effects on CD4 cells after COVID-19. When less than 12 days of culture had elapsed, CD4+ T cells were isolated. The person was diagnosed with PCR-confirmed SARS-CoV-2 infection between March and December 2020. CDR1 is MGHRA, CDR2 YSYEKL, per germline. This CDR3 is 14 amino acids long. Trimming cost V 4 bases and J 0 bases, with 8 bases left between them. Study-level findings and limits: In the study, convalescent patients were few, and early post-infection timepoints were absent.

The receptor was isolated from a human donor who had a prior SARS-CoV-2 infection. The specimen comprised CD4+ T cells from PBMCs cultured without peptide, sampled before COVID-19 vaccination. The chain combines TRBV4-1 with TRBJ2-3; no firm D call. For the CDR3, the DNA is TGCGCCAGCAGCCTCGACCCTAGCACAGATACGCAGTATTTT. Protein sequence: CASSLDPSTDTQYF.